The following is a TCR beta chain sequence with its context. Its specificity is unknown. The data are from a study of OX40 agonist ivuxolimab in advanced cancers. Study information: Head and neck, renal cell, melanoma or hepatocellular carcinoma were the cancers that dose-escalation patients had. Enrollees could have had prior anti-PD-1, anti-PD-L1 or anti-CTLA-4 therapy, which 30% to 50% had received.

TCRdb's copy holds only in-frame clones and misses some; the assay was immunoSEQ multiplex PCR. This sample yields 45,000 to 65,000 clones, of which roughly four fifths are seen a single time; 0.6% to 0.8% belongs to the top ten. General study results and limits: Clonal expansion was among the lowest in partial responders at 0.1-3.0 mg/kg, especially CD8+. CD4+ and CD8+ blood T cells expanded clonally by week 6 at 0.1 to 3.0 mg/kg.

The germline CDR1 and CDR2 sequences are MGHRA and YSYEKL. Trimming shortened V by 3 bases and J by 4 bases, and 7 bases separated the two germline ends. The length of the CDR3 is 14 residues. The sequences come from CD4+ or CD8+ T cells sorted from blood, collected in a trial of the OX40 agonist ivuxolimab. The J gene is TRBJ1-6, the V gene TRBV4-1; tentative D call: TRBD1 (6 bases). The receptor was isolated from an adult with an advanced solid tumor such as melanoma, head and neck, liver or kidney cancer. CDR3 sequence: CASSQTGYNSPLHF. Written as DNA, the CDR3 is TGCGCCAGCAGCCAGACAGGTTATAATTCACCCCTCCACTTT.